This TCR beta chain was recovered during a study of CD8 T cells in ankylosing spondylitis. Study results and caveats: Ankylosing spondylitis blood appeared to be characterized by a TCR beta motif of fewer than ten highly homologous variants. Clones that were linked to disease were CD8+ and were relatively rare in peripheral blood. Earlier work had already found some motif variants in reactive arthritis synovial fluid and blood. Disease-linked clones reportedly concentrated significantly in matched ankylosing spondylitis synovial fluid.

Each TCR beta library was made by quantitative 5'-RACE that incorporated molecular barcodes. TCRdb re-called the 5' RACE reads through MiXCR, storing one row per CDR3 protein. This table holds about 480,000 distinct CDR3 sequences, 17% found once. Notes on this clonotype: Its antigen is undetermined.

Germline V lookup: CDR1 MGHRA, CDR2 YSYEKL. V shed 0 bases and J shed 8 bases, with 9 bases lying between them. The CDR3 is made up of 13 amino acids. Material for sequencing was blood, either unsorted or a sorted T cell fraction (not recorded which). This chain connects TRBV4-1 to TRBJ2-3; no firm D call. The clonotype originates from a male donor with ankylosing spondylitis. The CDR3 loop reads CASSQEVRGTQYF. The CDR3 coding sequence is TGCGCCAGCAGCCAAGAGGTTCGAGGTACGCAGTATTTT.